The source of this T cell receptor (beta chain) is a study of cytomegalovirus exposure and HLA in healthy donors. The data were produced by immunoSEQ multiplex PCR, yet TCRdb's version contains in-frame clones alone and is incomplete. This table holds about 70,000 clones, 80% to 95% found once. Germline V gives CDR1 SGDLS, CDR2 YYNGEE. The CDR3 is 13 residues long. The V gene lost 0 bases and the J gene lost 8 bases, with 11 bases spanning the gap. Whole-study results and caveats: The authors confirmed in vitro that a few CMV-associated chains were specific for CMV antigens.

Note on this clone: Its antigen is still unknown.

This receptor was taken from a man aged 18 to 30 in good health and CMV-seropositive. V usage is TRBV9 and J usage is TRBJ1-2; D perhaps matches TRBD1 (6 bases). Sample: PBMCs. CDR3 residues: CASSVDGTGGYTF. The CDR3 DNA sequence: TGTGCCAGCAGCGTAGATGGTACAGGGGGCTACACCTTC.